This TCR beta chain was found in a study of immune cell composition in non-small cell lung cancer. Sequencing was performed with immunoSEQ multiplex PCR; in TCRdb, only in-frame clones are kept and a portion is missing. The sample includes about 1,900 clones, more than 65% of them seen just once. The V and J ends lost 11 bases and 2 bases respectively, with 15 bases between them. The CDR3 contains 13 residues. Germline CDR1 reads ENHRY; CDR2 reads SYGVKD. This chain connects TRBV10-3 to TRBJ2-5; a weak D match, TRBD2 (5 bases). Sequenced input: lung tumor tissue. The sequence derives from a human donor with non-small cell lung cancer. CDR3 sequence: CADLRGLQETQYF. The CDR3 coding sequence is TGTGCCGACCTCCGGGGTTTACAAGAGACCCAGTACTTC.